One sample yielded the 26 T cell receptor beta chains listed below, sequenced in a study of PD-L1 blockade in urothelial cancer. Noted time point: pretreatment peripheral blood. Sequencing used immunoSEQ multiplex PCR; TCRdb keeps in-frame clones, though not all of them. The table has 45,000 to 55,000 clones, 79% seen once. This sample comprised PBMCs, obtained around atezolizumab (anti-PD-L1) treatment. These receptors originate from a man in his 70s with urothelial cancer.

The gene calls are TRBV5-1 and TRBJ1-4; 7 positions agree with TRBD1. With V trimmed by 4 bases and J by 4 bases, 4 bases remained unmatched. CDR1 is SGHRS, CDR2 YFSETQ, per germline. This CDR3 contains 14 residues. CDR3 in amino acids: CASSPGQRNEKLFF. The DNA for the CDR3 is TGCGCCAGCAGCCCGGGACAGCGTAATGAAAAACTGTTTTTT. Using reference TRBV5-1 and TRBJ1-4 for the parts outside the CDR3, the full variable domain is KAGVTQTPRYLIKTRGQQVTLSCSPISGHRSVSWYQQTPGQGLQFLFEYFSETQRNKGNFPGRFSGRQFSNSRSEMNVSTLELGDSALYLCASSPGQRNEKLFFGSGTQLSVL.

This rearrangement joins TRBV19 to TRBJ1-3; perhaps TRBD1 as D (5 bases). Trimming took 3 bases from V and 3 from J, leaving 12 bases between them. The CDR3 runs to 15 residues. Germline loops: CDR1 LNHDA, CDR2 SQIVND (reference sequence). The CDR3 protein is CASSMPGDIGNTIYF. CDR3 DNA: TGTGCCAGTAGTATGCCGGGGGATATTGGAAACACCATATATTTT.

This sequence joins TRBV9 and TRBJ2-7; D not certain. Germline CDR1 and CDR2: SGDLS and YYNGEE. The CDR3 has 13 amino acids. Trimming took off 6 bases at V and 9 bases at J, with 19 bases between the two ends. The CDR3 DNA follows: TGTGCCAGCAAGCACTCCTCCGAGCAGGTGCAGTACTTC. Translating gives CASKHSSEQVQYF.

CDR3 DNA: TGTGCCAGCAGCTTTCTCGCACAGGGGTCGGGGTACTTC. Protein product: CASSFLAQGSGYF. The chain links TRBV5-6 to TRBJ2-7; 7 bases are shared with TRBD1. CDR3 length: 13 residues. The ends lost 2 bases at V and 12 bases at J; junction bases unmatched: 11. From germline, CDR1 is SGHDT and CDR2 YYEEEE. Looking up the rest from reference TRBV5-6 and TRBJ2-7 gives the full variable domain: DAGVTQSPTHLIKTRGQQVTLRCSPKSGHDTVSWYQQALGQGPQFIFQYYEEEERQRGNFPDRFSGHQFPNYSSELNVNALLLGDSALYLCASSFLAQGSGYFGPGTRLTVT.

The chain recombines TRBV9 with TRBJ2-2, with D perhaps TRBD1 (7 bases). Germline V gene lookup returns CDR1 SGDLS and CDR2 YYNGEE. V was cut by 3 bases and J by 1 base, with 10 bases left in between. The CDR3 sequence is 15 residues long. CDR3 nucleotides: TGTGCCAGCAGCGCAGGGGGACTGAACACCGGGGAGCTGTTTTTT. Translation: CASSAGGLNTGELFF.

The V gene is TRBV4-2, the J gene TRBJ2-7; TRBD1 is a possible D gene (5 bases). Germline loops: CDR1 LGHNA, CDR2 YNFKEQ. The V gene lost 1 base and the J gene lost 4 bases, with 14 bases spanning the gap. This CDR3 is built from 15 residues. The CDR3 reads CASSQVEQVRYEQYF. The CDR3 DNA reads as TGTGCCAGCAGCCAAGTTGAACAGGTTCGATACGAGCAGTACTTC.

V usage is TRBV2 and J usage is TRBJ2-1; 10 bases are shared with TRBD2. The CDR3 consists of 15 residues. Germline V gene lookup returns CDR1 SNHLY and CDR2 FYNNEI. The junction had 6 bases not matched to a gene; V was cut back by 6 bases and J by 4 bases. CDR3 nucleotides: TGTGCCAGCAGCCTAGCGGGAGAGCAATACAATGAGCAGTTCTTC. As protein: CASSLAGEQYNEQFF.

The chain couples TRBV7-9 to TRBJ1-2, with TRBD1 as a possible D gene (6 bases). This CDR3 region has 15 residues. Germline CDR1 reads SEHNR; CDR2 reads FQNEAQ (reference sequence). The V end lost 1 base, the J end lost 4 bases, and 13 bases lay between the germline ends. The CDR3 reads CASSLDQGLGYGYTF. The CDR3, as DNA: TGTGCCAGCAGCTTAGACCAGGGGCTGGGCTATGGCTACACCTTC.

This rearrangement joins TRBV6-1 to TRBJ1-1; possible D gene TRBD1, 5 bases. The V gene's germline CDR1 is MNHNS and CDR2 SASEGT. With 5 bases removed from V and 1 base from J, the gap between germline ends came to 8 bases. CDR3 size: 13 residues. The CDR3 nucleotides read TGTGCCAGCAGTCCCACAGGGAACACTGAAGCTTTCTTT. Amino acids: CASSPTGNTEAFF.

The gene calls are TRBV7-3 and TRBJ1-1, with D hard to call. This CDR3 region has 13 residues. Deletions cut 0 bases from V and 3 bases from J, with 5 bases between. Germline V gene sequence: CDR1 SGHTA, CDR2 FQGTGA. In DNA, the CDR3 is TGTGCCAGCAGCTTAACGTCGGACACTGAAGCTTTCTTT. Protein sequence: CASSLTSDTEAFF.

The chain links TRBV5-5 to TRBJ2-7, with D tentatively TRBD1 (7 bases). Trimming took off 1 base at V and 2 bases at J, with 16 bases between the two ends. CDR1 is SGHKS and CDR2 is YYEKEE in the germline V gene (reference sequence). The CDR3 is made up of 16 amino acids. This CDR3 reads CASSLTLRDSPYEQYF. In DNA, the CDR3 is TGTGCCAGCAGCTTGACCTTGCGGGACAGTCCCTACGAGCAGTACTTC. The full variable domain, its missing parts supplied by reference TRBV5-5 and TRBJ2-7, is DAGVTQSPTHLIKTRGQQVTLRCSPISGHKSVSWYQQVLGQGPQFIFQYYEKEERGRGNFPDRFSARQFPNYSSELNVNALLLGDSALYLCASSLTLRDSPYEQYFGPGTRLTVT.

The CDR3, as DNA: TGTGCCTGGAAACAGTCGGGGGAGACCCAGTACTTC. It codes for CAWKQSGETQYF. The chain is built from TRBV30 and TRBJ2-5, with D possibly matching TRBD2 (5 bases). The CDR3 loop spans 12 amino acids. With 4 bases removed from V and 5 bases from J, the gap between germline ends came to 11 bases. Germline CDR1 is GTSNPN and CDR2 is SVGIG (reference sequence). The full variable domain, rest sourced from reference TRBV30 and TRBJ2-5, is SQTIHQWPATLVQPVGSPLSLECTVEGTSNPNLYWYRQAAGRGLQLLFYSVGIGQISSEVPQNLSASRPQDRQFILSSKKLLLSDSGFYLCAWKQSGETQYFGPGTRLLVL.

The J gene is TRBJ2-7, the V gene TRBV6-1, with 11 bases aligning to TRBD2. The CDR3 length is 15 residues. After removal of 4 bases from V and 2 bases from J, the junction contained 4 bases not matched to a gene. Germline V CDR1 and CDR2: MNHNS, SASEGT. CDR3 amino acids: CASSGGLAETYEQYF. CDR3 sequence (DNA): TGTGCCAGCAGTGGGGGACTAGCGGAGACCTACGAGCAGTACTTC.

The rearrangement joins TRBV5-1 to TRBJ2-2, with TRBD1 matching over 10 bases. The CDR3 runs to 15 residues. Unmatched junction bases numbered 5, after V lost 4 bases and J lost 5 bases. Germline assignment: CDR1 SGHRS and CDR2 YFSETQ. The CDR3 DNA sequence: TGCGCCAGCAGCCAAGGACAGGGGGGTACCGGGGAGCTGTTTTTT. Encoded protein: CASSQGQGGTGELFF. The full variable domain, with the rest looked up from reference TRBV5-1 and TRBJ2-2, is KAGVTQTPRYLIKTRGQQVTLSCSPISGHRSVSWYQQTPGQGLQFLFEYFSETQRNKGNFPGRFSGRQFSNSRSEMNVSTLELGDSALYLCASSQGQGGTGELFFGEGSRLTVL.

The chain has TRBV5-1 and TRBJ2-3; 8 bases are a match to TRBD1. CDR1 is SGHRS, CDR2 YFSETQ, per germline. The J segment lost 2 bases and the V segment lost 5 bases, leaving 4 bases of the junction unmatched. The CDR3 runs to 14 residues. This CDR3 is CASRGQEFTDTQYF. The DNA of the CDR3 is TGCGCCAGCAGGGGACAGGAGTTCACAGATACGCAGTATTTT. The full variable domain, its missing parts supplied by reference TRBV5-1 and TRBJ2-3, is KAGVTQTPRYLIKTRGQQVTLSCSPISGHRSVSWYQQTPGQGLQFLFEYFSETQRNKGNFPGRFSGRQFSNSRSEMNVSTLELGDSALYLCASRGQEFTDTQYFGPGTRLTVL.

The V call is TRBV28, the J call TRBJ1-2; 7 bases align to TRBD1. The CDR3 contains 14 residues. Trimming at V came to 6 bases and at J to 7 bases, leaving 11 bases not matched to a gene. Germline V CDR1 and CDR2: MDHEN, SYDVKM. CDR3 loop: CASSRGPTGPGYTF. DNA for the CDR3: TGTGCCAGCAGCCGCGGCCCGACAGGGCCTGGCTACACCTTC.

The CDR3 sequence is CAISVKQGAAYEQYF. CDR3 nucleotides: TGTGCCATCAGCGTGAAACAGGGGGCTGCCTACGAGCAGTACTTC. The chain carries TRBV10-3 and TRBJ2-7; 9 nucleotides line up with TRBD1. Germline V gives CDR1 ENHRY, CDR2 SYGVKD. V gave up 6 bases and J gave up 2 bases; unmatched junction bases: 8. The CDR3 extends over 15 amino acids.

The rearrangement joins TRBV10-3 to TRBJ1-5; 9 nucleotides line up with TRBD1. V trimming: 10 bases; J trimming: 5 bases; junction bases outside the gene matches: 12. Germline values: CDR1 ENHRY, CDR2 SYGVKD. This CDR3 is built from 15 residues. CDR3 protein: CATGTGTGSDQPQHF. Written as DNA, the CDR3 is TGTGCCACGGGGACCGGGACAGGGTCGGATCAGCCCCAGCATTTT.

J is TRBJ1-5 and V is TRBV28; a weak D match, TRBD1 (5 bases). Germline V lookup: CDR1 MDHEN, CDR2 SYDVKM. The V end lost 7 bases, the J end lost 3 bases, and 13 bases lay between the germline ends. The CDR3 has 14 amino acids. The CDR3 loop reads CASKYGHDNQPQHF. For the CDR3, the DNA is TGTGCCAGCAAATACGGACACGACAATCAGCCCCAGCATTTT.

This chain connects TRBV7-9 to TRBJ2-3; TRBD1 might be the D (6 bases). The CDR3 runs 17 residues. With 7 bases removed from V and 0 bases from J, the gap between germline ends came to 20 bases. Germline V gives CDR1 SEHNR, CDR2 FQNEAQ (reference sequence). CDR3 amino acids: CASTTPNRAGSTDTQYF. Here the CDR3 DNA reads TGTGCCAGCACAACCCCCAACAGGGCCGGGAGCACAGATACGCAGTATTTT.

The chain couples TRBV6-5 to TRBJ1-1, with 9 bases that match TRBD1. The CDR3 spans 14 residues. CDR1 and CDR2 (germline): MNHEY, SVGAGI. V dropped 7 bases and J dropped 2; count of bases not matched to a gene: 5. The CDR3 DNA is TGTGCCAGCATCCCGGGACAGGGCAACACTGAAGCTTTCTTT. Translating it yields CASIPGQGNTEAFF.

The chain uses TRBV10-2 and TRBJ1-2; no firm D call. Looked up from germline, CDR1 is WSHSY and CDR2 is SAAADI. The V end lost 3 bases, the J end lost 4 bases, and 9 bases lay between the germline ends. The CDR3 contains 13 residues. CDR3 sequence reads: CASSDQASYGYTF. CDR3 nucleotides: TGCGCCAGCAGTGATCAAGCGAGCTATGGCTACACCTTC.

In this sample, this clone turned up a few times. The V call is TRBV19, the J call TRBJ2-2, with D possibly matching TRBD2 (7 bases). The CDR3 contains 14 residues. Trimming stripped 6 bases from V and 5 bases from J, with 13 bases between. CDR1 is LNHDA and CDR2 is SQIVND in the germline V gene (reference sequence). CDR3: CASRNREGTGELFF. The CDR3 DNA is TGTGCCAGTAGGAACAGGGAGGGGACCGGGGAGCTGTTTTTT.

This clone occurred once. The chain is built from TRBV18 and TRBJ2-3; no definite D call. CDR1 KGHSH and CDR2 LQKENI come from the germline V gene. CDR3 size: 15 residues. V dropped 4 bases and J dropped 4 bases, with 15 bases sitting between them. The CDR3 is CASSLDSSAADTQYF. CDR3 coding DNA: TGTGCCAGCTCACTGGATTCTAGTGCGGCAGATACGCAGTATTTT.

The chain has TRBV28 and TRBJ1-5; TRBD1 might be the D (5 bases). Germline CDR1 is MDHEN and CDR2 is SYDVKM. The CDR3 has 12 amino acids. V gave up 6 bases and J gave up 15 bases, with 18 bases separating them. DNA for the CDR3: TGTGCCAGCAGCCTGAACAGGCGGTATGGGCATTTT. This encodes CASSLNRRYGHF.

This CDR3 reads CASSPIVAGVVIHEQFF. CDR3 nucleotide sequence: TGCGCCAGCAGCCCGATAGTGGCGGGGGTTGTCATCCATGAGCAGTTCTTC. This chain joins TRBV4-1 and TRBJ2-1; 7 positions match TRBD2. Germline V gene data show CDR1 as MGHRA and CDR2 as YSYEKL. The V gene end was trimmed by 4 bases and the J gene end by 8 bases; junction bases not matched to a gene: 17. There are 17 residues in the CDR3.